This entry lists 16 T cell receptor beta chains sequenced from one sample in a study of T cells after yellow fever vaccination. TCRdb ran MiXCR on the 5' RACE reads and lists one entry per CDR3 protein. The data show around 350,000 distinct CDR3 sequences, approximately 6% seen once. The source was PBMCs, collected 5 days after the yellow fever booster vaccination. These receptors came from a man aged 25-45 years who received the YFV17D yellow fever vaccine.

This clonotype was observed at least ten times. The DNA for the CDR3 is TGCAGTGCTCCTGGGGCGGTCTCCTACAATGAGCAGTTCTTC. Amino acid sequence: CSAPGAVSYNEQFF. The chain employs TRBV20-1 and TRBJ2-1; a weak D match, TRBD1 (5 bases). The CDR3 length is 14 residues. Trimming shortened V by 5 bases and J by 0 bases, and 11 bases separated the two germline ends. Germline-derived CDR1 and CDR2 are DFQATT and SNEGSKA (reference sequence).

This clonotype was counted a few times. The rearrangement uses TRBV5-1 and TRBJ2-1; 14 bases match TRBD2. Germline assignment: CDR1 SGHRS and CDR2 YFSETQ. After removal of 3 bases from V and 8 bases from J, the junction contained 4 bases not matched to a gene. The CDR3 sequence is 15 residues long. The CDR3 reads CASSSWGLAGDEQFF. In DNA form, the CDR3 reads TGCGCCAGCAGCTCGTGGGGACTAGCGGGAGATGAGCAGTTCTTC.

This clonotype showed up many times. This chain joins TRBV18 and TRBJ2-5; D gene ambiguous. The germline CDR1 and CDR2 sequences are KGHSH and LQKENI. V was trimmed by 8 bases and J by 4 bases, leaving 14 bases between them. The CDR3 extends over 13 amino acids. The CDR3 region has the DNA TGTGCCAGCAGCCCCTCGACTGGAGAGACCCAGTACTTC. This translates into CASSPSTGETQYF.

This clonotype was detected many times. The chain joins TRBV27 to TRBJ2-2, with D perhaps assigned TRBD1 or TRBD2 (6 bases each). The V end lost 0 bases, the J end lost 1 base, and 9 bases lay between the germline ends. Germline-derived CDR1 and CDR2 are MNHEY and SMNVEV (reference sequence). CDR3 size: 16 residues. The CDR3 sequence: CASSLSGGLNTGELFF. DNA of the CDR3: TGTGCCAGCAGTTTATCGGGGGGCCTGAACACCGGGGAGCTGTTTTTT.

As for this clonotype: At one end, the junction sequence differs from germline, possibly due to a read error. This chain connects TRBV7-4 to TRBJ2-1, with D maybe TRBD2 (6 bases). This CDR3 comprises 17 residues. Per the germline V gene, CDR1 is SGHVT and CDR2 is SQSDAQ. The CDR3 protein is CACSQGAGSVIYNEQFF. The CDR3 bases are TGTGCCTGCAGCCAAGGCGCGGGATCTGTGATCTACAATGAGCAGTTCTTC.

The chain uses TRBV9 and TRBJ2-1; 7 bases align to TRBD2. Germline V gene data show CDR1 as SGDLS and CDR2 as YYNGEE. The CDR3 totals 14 residues. With V trimmed by 4 bases and J by 10 bases, 11 bases remained unmatched. The CDR3 loop reads CASSFGRTSREQFF. In DNA, the CDR3 is TGTGCCAGCAGCTTCGGTCGGACTAGTCGGGAGCAGTTCTTC.

V and J are TRBV11-2 and TRBJ2-7; TRBD1 might be the D (5 bases). CDR1 is SGHAT and CDR2 is FQNNGV in the germline V gene. The V end was cut by 8 bases, the J end by 7 bases, with 24 bases between. The CDR3 is 15 amino acids. CDR3 in DNA: TGTGCCAGCGAGACAGCAGGGCCCTACGAGAGGGAGCAGTACTTC. Amino acid sequence: CASETAGPYEREQYF.

At least ten counts were recorded for this clonotype. The chain recombines TRBV4-3 with TRBJ2-5; 7 bases match TRBD2. V was clipped by 0 bases and J by 5 bases; unmatched bases: 3. The CDR3 is 14 residues long. Germline lookup yields CDR1 LGHNA and CDR2 YSLEER. CDR3 nucleotides: TGCGCCAGCAGCCAAGAGACTAGCAGGGAGACCCAGTACTTC. Protein product: CASSQETSRETQYF.

The chain's CDR3 is CASSFQREWDEQFF. DNA of the CDR3: TGTGCCAGCAGTTTCCAGCGGGAGTGGGATGAGCAGTTCTTC. The J gene is TRBJ2-1, the V gene TRBV12-3 or TRBV12-4; 8 bases map to TRBD2. V was clipped by 3 bases and J by 8 bases; unmatched bases: 6. The CDR3 is 14 residues long.

This clonotype was counted only a few times. The V call is TRBV2, the J call TRBJ1-2; 8 bases fit TRBD1. Trimming cost V 7 bases and J 8 bases; bases outside gene matches: 6. The CDR3 runs 12 residues. Per the germline V gene, CDR1 is SNHLY and CDR2 is FYNNEI. The CDR3 reads CASNPTGVGYTF. As DNA, the CDR3 is TGTGCCAGCAACCCGACAGGGGTCGGCTACACCTTC.

This clonotype was detected only a few times. The chain links TRBV27 to TRBJ2-3, with TRBD1 as a possible D gene (5 bases). Trimming left V 6 bases short and J 0 bases short, with 13 bases between. Germline CDR1 is MNHEY and CDR2 is SMNVEV (reference sequence). The CDR3 is 15 residues long. The CDR3 DNA reads as TGTGCCAGCAGGCTCATGGGGCAGAGCACAGATACGCAGTATTTT. This encodes CASRLMGQSTDTQYF.

This clonotype was found a few times. The chain has TRBV11-2 and TRBJ2-1, with 9 bases that match TRBD2. CDR3 length: 19 residues. Per the germline V gene, CDR1 is SGHAT and CDR2 is FQNNGV. Losses at the gene ends were 2 bases for V and 0 bases for J; bases not matched to a gene: 11. The CDR3 DNA follows: TGTGCCAGCAGCTTAATCGGCCTAGCGGGACCCTCCTCCTACAATGAGCAGTTCTTC. Encoded protein: CASSLIGLAGPSSYNEQFF. The full variable domain, with the rest looked up from reference TRBV11-2 and TRBJ2-1, is EAGVAQSPRYKIIEKRQSVAFWCNPISGHATLYWYQQILGQGPKLLIQFQNNGVVDDSQLPKDRFSAERLKGVDSTLKIQPAKLEDSAVYLCASSLIGLAGPSSYNEQFFGPGTRLTVL.

This clonotype was seen many times. This rearrangement joins TRBV12-5 to TRBJ2-1, with a tentative D call TRBD1 (6 bases). The V gene's germline CDR1 is LGHNT and CDR2 FRNRAP. This CDR3 has 18 amino acids. With 0 bases removed from V and 0 bases from J, the gap between germline ends came to 15 bases. DNA of the CDR3: TGTGCTAGTGGTTTGGTCCCCGGCGACAGGTACTCCTACAATGAGCAGTTCTTC. It specifies CASGLVPGDRYSYNEQFF.

In this sample, this clonotype turned up many times. The chain couples TRBV29-1 to TRBJ2-1, with TRBD2 matching 7 bases. The CDR3 runs to 13 residues. The V gene end was trimmed by 3 bases and the J gene end by 5 bases; junction bases not matched to a gene: 4. Germline CDR1 is SQVTM and CDR2 is ANQGSEA. The CDR3 loop is CSVEERGNNEQFF. DNA of the CDR3: TGCAGCGTTGAGGAGCGGGGAAACAATGAGCAGTTCTTC.

This clonotype was counted ten times or more. V is TRBV5-1 and J is TRBJ2-1, with 8 bases fitting TRBD1. Trimming took 2 bases from V and 7 from J; bases not matched to a gene: 8. CDR3 length: 15 residues. The germline V gene has CDR1 SGHRS and CDR2 YFSETQ. The CDR3 loop reads CASSLLTGGGNEQFF. CDR3 DNA: TGCGCCAGCAGCTTACTAACAGGGGGTGGTAATGAGCAGTTCTTC.

This chain joins TRBV18 and TRBJ2-7; 9 positions match TRBD2. Losses at the gene ends were 6 bases for V and 4 bases for J; bases not matched to a gene: 16. This CDR3 has 17 amino acids. The germline gives CDR1 KGHSH, CDR2 LQKENI. Here the CDR3 DNA reads TGTGCCAGCTCCCTAAACCCCCCGCGGGAGGGCCTTTACGAGCAGTACTTC. Amino acid sequence: CASSLNPPREGLYEQYF. Full variable domain (missing parts from reference TRBV18 and TRBJ2-7): NAGVMQNPRHLVRRRGQEARLRCSPMKGHSHVYWYRQLPEEGLKFMVYLQKENIIDESGMPKERFSAEFPKEGPSILRIQQVVRGDSAAYFCASSLNPPREGLYEQYFGPGTRLTVT.